This T cell receptor (beta chain) was identified in a study of T cell responses to AZD1222 COVID-19 vaccine. Study-wide findings and caveats: Across the whole spike, CD4 TCRs peaked at regions 160-218 and 743-854. Mostly white British, mostly female donors; authors suggested clonal diversity may be underestimated. The peak T cell response came first, and repertoires were sampled only after it. Spike-specific TCR breadth rose after two AZD1222 doses, and depth rose as well.

V lost 3 bases and J 3 bases, leaving 2 bases between the germline ends. CDR1 is MNHEY and CDR2 is SVGEGT in the germline V gene. This CDR3 comprises 12 residues. Profiling relied on immunoSEQ multiplex PCR, and the TCRdb table lists in-frame clones only, not all of them. The sample consists of some 140,000 clones, around 90% of them appearing once. Notes on this clone: What it recognizes is unknown.

The rearrangement links TRBV6-2 or TRBV6-3 to TRBJ2-2, with unresolved D. The source material was peripheral blood, sampled on day 0 of AZD1222 vaccination. The receptor's source is an adult in good health. CDR3 region: CASSYDTGELFF. The CDR3 bases are TGTGCCAGCAGTTATGACACCGGGGAGCTGTTTTTT.